This TCR beta chain was identified in a study of T cells in Graves' hyperthyroidism and ophthalmopathy. TCR beta CDR3 regions were amplified from RNA. HTBI primers were used for first-round RT-PCR of the TCR CDR3. A single record per CDR3 protein comes from TCRdb applying MiXCR to the multiplex PCR reads. The repertoire holds about 150,000 distinct CDR3 sequences, around 20% seen once, with 65% to 80% in the top ten. Ten or more counts support this clonotype. Blood from later-ophthalmopathy patients was taken at first hyperthyroidism diagnosis. Sequenced: blood. The clonotype originates from a woman in her 50s with Graves' hyperthyroidism that later progressed to Graves' ophthalmopathy.

The CDR3 DNA reads TGTGCCAGCAGTGAACAGCCAATCCTCTCTGGGGCCAACGTCCTGACTTTC. It translates to CASSEQPILSGANVLTF. The chain combines TRBV6-1 with TRBJ2-6, with D hard to call. CDR3 size: 17 residues. Germline V CDR1 and CDR2: MNHNS, SASEGT. The germline V and J ends were trimmed by 2 bases and 0 bases, with 11 bases remaining between them.